This is a list of T cell receptor beta chains from one sample in a study of control samples from healthy donors and cancer patients. Here immunoSEQ multiplex PCR was the method, and the copy in TCRdb shows in-frame clones only, minus some. Of 60,000 to 75,000 clones in the sample, roughly 90% were seen once. The specimen sequenced was PBMCs. The source is a man aged 55 to 69 with colorectal cancer. The CDR3 runs from the conserved cysteine through the conserved F or W. Only part of the rows carry a size: once, few, many, or a class if the clone is expanded.

j_gene: TRBJ2-7
abundance: .
v_gene: TRBV2
CDR3aa: CASIRDSSYEQYF

j_gene: TRBJ1-6
abundance: .
v_gene: TRBV11-3
CDR3aa: CASSLGGFNSPLHF

j_gene: TRBJ1-2
abundance: once
v_gene: TRBV30
CDR3aa: CAWSWTGNYGYTF

j_gene: TRBJ2-5
abundance: .
v_gene: TRBV5-1
CDR3aa: CASSLVGGNQETQYF

j_gene: TRBJ2-7
abundance: .
v_gene: TRBV14
CDR3aa: CASSLDRIYEQYF

j_gene: TRBJ1-3
abundance: once
v_gene: TRBV6-5
CDR3aa: CASKKGNSGNTIYF

j_gene: TRBJ2-3
abundance: .
v_gene: TRBV24-1
CDR3aa: CATSDLKGSTDTQYF

j_gene: TRBJ1-3
abundance: .
v_gene: TRBV6-6
CDR3aa: CASSYLAGTTGNTIYF

j_gene: TRBJ2-1
abundance: .
v_gene: TRBV3-1/TRBV3-2
CDR3aa: CASSPRPRGASYNEQFF

j_gene: TRBJ2-1
abundance: .
v_gene: TRBV7-2
CDR3aa: CASSLQGSFGDEQFF

j_gene: TRBJ2-5
abundance: few
v_gene: TRBV5-6
CDR3aa: CASSLEVTSKETQYF

j_gene: TRBJ2-1
abundance: .
v_gene: TRBV7-8
CDR3aa: CASSPLISRVRSTNEQFF

j_gene: TRBJ2-7
abundance: .
v_gene: TRBV7-9
CDR3aa: CASSPPLPRGGGEQYF

j_gene: TRBJ2-7
abundance: .
v_gene: TRBV7-2
CDR3aa: CASSPQVGQGVHEQYF

j_gene: TRBJ1-4
abundance: few
v_gene: TRBV13
CDR3aa: CASSAPGQGGEKLFF

j_gene: TRBJ2-5
abundance: .
v_gene: TRBV30
CDR3aa: CAWSVGGGLGETQYF

j_gene: TRBJ2-4
abundance: .
v_gene: TRBV28
CDR3aa: CASRKTVLKNIQYF

j_gene: TRBJ2-5
abundance: .
v_gene: TRBV5-1
CDR3aa: CASSSAGPQETQYF

j_gene: TRBJ1-6
abundance: once
v_gene: TRBV6-6
CDR3aa: CASIQAGGSYNSPLHF

j_gene: TRBJ2-7
abundance: .
v_gene: TRBV5-8
CDR3aa: CASSPGQTITYEQYF

j_gene: TRBJ2-7
abundance: .
v_gene: TRBV12-3/TRBV12-4
CDR3aa: CASSFYRPEGQYF

j_gene: TRBJ1-2
abundance: .
v_gene: TRBV4-2
CDR3aa: CASSPAQGSNYGYTF

j_gene: TRBJ2-3
abundance: .
v_gene: TRBV15
CDR3aa: CATSRRRVRSTDTQYF

j_gene: TRBJ2-1
abundance: .
v_gene: TRBV11-3
CDR3aa: CASRASGGPTEQFF

j_gene: TRBJ2-3
abundance: once
v_gene: TRBV6-1
CDR3aa: CASSEGGLADGSTDTQYF

j_gene: TRBJ2-5
abundance: .
v_gene: TRBV19
CDR3aa: CASSTSGGAVETQYF

j_gene: TRBJ2-5
abundance: .
v_gene: TRBV18
CDR3aa: CASSPLVETQYF

j_gene: TRBJ1-1
abundance: .
v_gene: TRBV18
CDR3aa: CASSRLPGQGWTEAFF

j_gene: TRBJ1-3
abundance: .
v_gene: TRBV6-5
CDR3aa: CASRETTGGNTIYF

j_gene: TRBJ2-1
abundance: .
v_gene: TRBV5-4
CDR3aa: CASSSLAGGNEQFF

j_gene: TRBJ2-1
abundance: .
v_gene: TRBV7-9
CDR3aa: CASSLVPWGEQFF

j_gene: TRBJ2-3
abundance: .
v_gene: TRBV9
CDR3aa: CASSVATSRSTDTQYF

j_gene: TRBJ1-1
abundance: .
v_gene: TRBV27
CDR3aa: CASSLQGARTEAFF

j_gene: TRBJ2-2
abundance: .
v_gene: TRBV6-6
CDR3aa: CASSPSAGTSGGRYPNGELFF

j_gene: TRBJ2-3
abundance: .
v_gene: TRBV7-2
CDR3aa: CASRVTSGQTDTQYF

j_gene: TRBJ1-2
abundance: .
v_gene: TRBV27
CDR3aa: CASSFGPANGYTF

j_gene: TRBJ2-1
abundance: .
v_gene: TRBV11-2
CDR3aa: CASSFSLTGSEQFF

j_gene: TRBJ2-5
abundance: .
v_gene: TRBV5-5
CDR3aa: CASSWLKSAGQETQYF

j_gene: TRBJ1-5
abundance: .
v_gene: TRBV7-2
CDR3aa: CASSPNAGPSNQPQHF

j_gene: TRBJ2-5
abundance: .
v_gene: TRBV7-2
CDR3aa: CASSLGQGLQETQYF

j_gene: TRBJ1-2
abundance: once
v_gene: TRBV20-1
CDR3aa: CSGKDYTF

j_gene: TRBJ2-4
abundance: .
v_gene: TRBV7-9
CDR3aa: CASSPRASGGAESKNIQYF

j_gene: TRBJ2-7
abundance: .
v_gene: TRBV6-5
CDR3aa: CATRGLAGDPRQQYF

j_gene: TRBJ2-5
abundance: .
v_gene: TRBV28
CDR3aa: CASSTRGGSLQETQYF

j_gene: TRBJ2-7
abundance: .
v_gene: TRBV5-1
CDR3aa: CASSTGQGPPYEQYF

j_gene: TRBJ1-6
abundance: .
v_gene: TRBV6-5
CDR3aa: CASSYTTVEPLHF

j_gene: TRBJ1-5
abundance: .
v_gene: TRBV2
CDR3aa: CASRAGVRNQPQHF

j_gene: TRBJ2-1
abundance: .
v_gene: TRBV12-1
CDR3aa: CASTRTGEQFF

j_gene: TRBJ1-5
abundance: few
v_gene: TRBV27
CDR3aa: CASVPDLDTGGHQPQHF

j_gene: TRBJ1-5
abundance: .
v_gene: TRBV13
CDR3aa: CASSLGGPSTAQPQHF

j_gene: TRBJ2-1
abundance: .
v_gene: TRBV19
CDR3aa: CASSIQGAWNEQFF

j_gene: TRBJ2-2
abundance: once
v_gene: TRBV5-6
CDR3aa: CASSFLQGGNTGELFF

j_gene: TRBJ2-7
abundance: .
v_gene: TRBV18
CDR3aa: CASSPAGSHEQYF

j_gene: TRBJ2-7
abundance: .
v_gene: TRBV3-1/TRBV3-2
CDR3aa: CASSQGGWAYEQYF

j_gene: TRBJ1-5
abundance: .
v_gene: TRBV19
CDR3aa: CASTPFTAGAMGAQPQHF

j_gene: TRBJ1-3
abundance: .
v_gene: TRBV28
CDR3aa: CASSPEGGGGNTIYF

j_gene: TRBJ2-5
abundance: .
v_gene: TRBV19
CDR3aa: CASSRRNQETQYF